This TCR beta chain appears in the sequencing data of a study of CD8+ T cells in alopecia areata. Following extraction, RNA underwent reverse transcription to cDNA, which served as the sequencing template. Profiled with immunoSEQ multiplex PCR; TCRdb holds only in-frame clones, not every one. Among fewer than 70,000 clones listed, roughly two fifths were seen once. This CDR3 comprises 15 residues. The junction had 6 bases not matched to a gene; V was cut back by 4 bases and J by 1 base. Germline V gives CDR1 SGDLS, CDR2 YYNGEE. Both peripheral blood and punch biopsies of lesional scalp skin were obtained from patients who had alopecia areata. Study findings and constraints: Although TCR sharing was seen in mice, sharing across patients was less clear, possibly for HLA-related reasons.

Note on this clone: Its antigen is currently unknown.

The chain recombines TRBV9 with TRBJ1-1; 8 nucleotides line up with TRBD1. The sequenced sample consisted of NKG2D-low CD8+ T cells sorted from blood. The clonotype originates from a human donor with alopecia areata. CDR3 in amino acids: CASSIDRGGNTEAFF. The CDR3, as DNA: TGTGCCAGCAGCATAGACAGGGGTGGGAACACTGAAGCTTTCTTT.